The T cell receptor (beta chain) under discussion was sequenced for a study of blood T cell repertoires in COVID-19. Study-wide background: COVID-19 samples, acute and convalescent, were from the United States, Italy and Spain. T cells, B-cell-depleted T cells, or PBMCs provided the cDNA or gDNA that served as material.

In the authors' workflow: Nucleated cell number was recorded as an estimate derived from reference gene primer amplification. Sequenced by immunoSEQ multiplex PCR; TCRdb stores in-frame clones only, minus some. From that table come the V and J calls and clone size; the DNA was used to work out D and trimming. Of some 130,000 clones in the sample, over 75% were seen once. Looked up from germline, CDR1 is LGHDT and CDR2 is YNNKEL (reference sequence). Trimming took off 1 base at V and 7 bases at J, with 4 bases between the two ends. The CDR3 spans 11 residues. The receptor comes from a woman aged 55 to 70 with acute or convalescent COVID-19. The chain combines TRBV3-1 (or the pseudogene TRBV3-2) with TRBJ1-1; no clear D gene. Sequencing was done on a sample of peripheral blood. The CDR3 is CASSQASEAFF. The CDR3 DNA reads as TGTGCCAGCAGCCAAGCGAGTGAAGCTTTCTTT.